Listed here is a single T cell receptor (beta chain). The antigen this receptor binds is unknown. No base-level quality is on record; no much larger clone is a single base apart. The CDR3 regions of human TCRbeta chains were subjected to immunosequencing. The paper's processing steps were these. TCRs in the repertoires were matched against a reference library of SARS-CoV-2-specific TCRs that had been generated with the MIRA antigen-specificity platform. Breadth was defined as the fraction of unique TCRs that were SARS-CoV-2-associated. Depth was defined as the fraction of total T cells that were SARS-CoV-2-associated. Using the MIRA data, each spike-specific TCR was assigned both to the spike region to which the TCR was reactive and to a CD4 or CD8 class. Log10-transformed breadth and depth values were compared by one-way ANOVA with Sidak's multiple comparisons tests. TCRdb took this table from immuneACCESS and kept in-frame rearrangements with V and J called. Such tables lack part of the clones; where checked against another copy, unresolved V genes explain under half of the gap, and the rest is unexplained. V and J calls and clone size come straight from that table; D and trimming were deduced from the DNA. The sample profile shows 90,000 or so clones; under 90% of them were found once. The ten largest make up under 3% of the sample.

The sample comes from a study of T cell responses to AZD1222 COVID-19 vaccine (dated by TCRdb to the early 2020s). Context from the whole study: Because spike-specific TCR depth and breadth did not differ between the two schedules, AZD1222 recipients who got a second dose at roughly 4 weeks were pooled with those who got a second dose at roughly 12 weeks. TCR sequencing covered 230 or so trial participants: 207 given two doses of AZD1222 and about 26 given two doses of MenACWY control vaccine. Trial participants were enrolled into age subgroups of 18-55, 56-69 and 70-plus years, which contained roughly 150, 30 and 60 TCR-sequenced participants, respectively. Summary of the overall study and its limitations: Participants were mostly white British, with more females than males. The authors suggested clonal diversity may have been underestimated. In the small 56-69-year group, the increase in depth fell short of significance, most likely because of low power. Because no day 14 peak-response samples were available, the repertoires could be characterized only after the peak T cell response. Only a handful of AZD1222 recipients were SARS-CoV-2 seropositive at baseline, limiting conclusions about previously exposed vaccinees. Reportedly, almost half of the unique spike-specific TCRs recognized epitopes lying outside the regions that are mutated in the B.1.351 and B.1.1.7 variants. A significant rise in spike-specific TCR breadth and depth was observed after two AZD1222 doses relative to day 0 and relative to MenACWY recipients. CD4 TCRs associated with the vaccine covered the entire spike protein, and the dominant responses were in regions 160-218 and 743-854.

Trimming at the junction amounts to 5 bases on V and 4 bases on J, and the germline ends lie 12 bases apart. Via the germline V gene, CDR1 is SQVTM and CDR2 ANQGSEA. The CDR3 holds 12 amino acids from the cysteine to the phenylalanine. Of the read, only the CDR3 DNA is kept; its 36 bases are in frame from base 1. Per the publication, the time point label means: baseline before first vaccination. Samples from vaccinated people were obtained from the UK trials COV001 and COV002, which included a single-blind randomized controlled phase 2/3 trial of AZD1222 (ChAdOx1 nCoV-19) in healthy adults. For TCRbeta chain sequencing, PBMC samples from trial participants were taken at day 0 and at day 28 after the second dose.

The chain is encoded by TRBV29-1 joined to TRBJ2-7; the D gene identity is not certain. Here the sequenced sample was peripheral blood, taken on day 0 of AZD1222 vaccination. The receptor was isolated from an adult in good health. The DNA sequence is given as TGCAGCGTTACACGGGTGGGATACGAGCAGTACTTC. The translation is CSVTRVGYEQYF.